This T cell receptor beta chain was sequenced for a study of OX40 agonist ivuxolimab in advanced cancers. Looking at the study overall: Ivuxolimab was an agonistic, fully human IgG2 monoclonal antibody directed against OX40 (CD134), a costimulatory receptor. Intravenous ivuxolimab was administered to patients every 2 weeks at six dose levels: 0.01, 0.1, 0.3, 1.5, 3 and 10 mg/kg. Of the approximately 53 patients in dose escalation, 19 had hepatocellular carcinoma, some 15 had melanoma, 9 had renal cell carcinoma and 9 had head and neck cancer. In the dose-escalation cohort, about four fifths of patients were male, and the mean age was roughly 56 years with a range of about 20 to 80. Prior anti-PD-1, anti-PD-L1 or anti-CTLA-4 therapy was permitted, and checkpoint inhibitors had been received by about 36% of dose-escalation patients. Partial responses were achieved by three dose-escalation patients, of whom one had hepatocellular carcinoma and two had cutaneous melanoma. Peripheral TCRbeta sequencing was intended to test whether TCR sequence diversity was altered and clonal T-cell expansion was caused by ivuxolimab. The paper covers the monotherapy dose-escalation part of the phase I ivuxolimab trial, which included N ≈ 57 patients.

Turning to this clone: Its specific antigen is unknown. No per-base quality is available; no much larger clone lies one base away.

From the cysteine up to the phenylalanine, the CDR3 has a length of 15 residues. The only DNA kept is the CDR3, 45 bases in frame from the first base. Via the germline V gene (reference sequence), CDR1 is MNHEY and CDR2 SMNVEV. V and J are trimmed by 6 bases and 4 bases, and the gene matches miss 10 bases of the junction. Patients with autoimmune disease history or receiving systemic immunosuppression were excluded from the trial. Peripheral blood for TCR sequencing was drawn from every dose cohort at baseline, at cycle 4 day 1 and at cycle 7 day 1. Samples were obtained from an open-label, multicenter, first-in-human phase I dose-escalation trial of ivuxolimab. Adults with locally advanced or metastatic melanoma, renal cell, hepatocellular, or head and neck squamous cell carcinoma were enrolled in the trial. Before TCR sequencing, CD4+ T cells and CD8+ T cells from peripheral blood were sorted into separate populations.

Genomic DNA was extracted from sorted cells for sequencing of the TCRbeta CDR3 region. The immunoSEQ Assay was used to sequence the TCRbeta CDR3 regions. The immuneACCESS repertoire file appears here via TCRdb, limited to in-frame rearrangements. These files lack a portion of the clones; in checked studies, under half of the deficit traces to unresolved V genes, and the cause of the others is not known. This sample comprises about 35,000 clones, 92% of them detected only once. About 33% of the sample rests with the top ten. On the study overall, not on this receptor specifically: At doses from 0.1 to 3.0 mg/kg, clonal expansion was seen in both CD4+ and CD8+ blood T cells between baseline and week 6. The antigen specificity of the peripheral T cells that underwent clonal expansion was not determined. After ivuxolimab, CD8+ T cells had more expanded clones than CD4+ T cells on average. Low levels of normalized T-cell clonal expansion were also seen in some nonresponding patients. In the 0.1-3.0 mg/kg groups, partial responders had among the lowest normalized peripheral clonal expansion, particularly in CD8+ T cells.

The sequence derives from an adult with an advanced solid tumor such as melanoma, head and neck, liver or kidney cancer. This receptor chain uses TRBV27 and TRBJ2-7; TRBD1 agrees with 9 junctional bases. This material consisted of CD4+ or CD8+ T cells sorted from blood, taken in a trial of the OX40 agonist ivuxolimab. The CDR3 protein sequence reads: CASSPLGQGAYEQYF. The nucleotides are TGTGCCAGCAGCCCCCTGGGACAGGGTGCGTACGAGCAGTACTTC.